Listed below are T cell receptor beta chains from one sample, sequenced in a study of long-term antiretroviral therapy in people with HIV. Generated by immunoSEQ multiplex PCR, the TCRdb table keeps only in-frame clones and is missing some. The sample lists over 30,000 clones; roughly 79% were seen once. Specimen: unsorted PBMCs, collected 3.1 years after starting antiretroviral therapy. The receptor source for this set is a woman in her 50s with HIV. Both conserved end residues are trimmed from each CDR3. D genes are given only for firm matches.

d_gene,j_gene,v_gene,CDR3aa
-,TRBJ1-4,TRBV14,ASSQDLTGFNEKLF
-,TRBJ1-4,TRBV7-2,ASSPVVRAGKLF
-,TRBJ1-3,TRBV5-5,ASSWRGPSGNTIY
TRBD2,TRBJ2-7,TRBV10-1,ASSAGQRGDYEQY
-,TRBJ2-5,TRBV5-1,ASSLAGNQETQY
TRBD1,TRBJ1-1,TRBV7-3,ASSSASTGGTEAF
-,TRBJ2-5,TRBV5-1,ASSLVQSGRQETQY
-,TRBJ1-1,TRBV30,AWSVLQTRLNTEAF
-,TRBJ2-3,TRBV6-6,ASSYGLEHTDTQY
-,TRBJ1-6,TRBV19,ASSFTSYNSPLH
TRBD2,TRBJ2-5,TRBV19,ASSGEGGSQETQY
-,TRBJ1-3,TRBV5-8,ASSWTLTFSGNTIY
-,TRBJ2-3,TRBV5-1,ASSESNTDTQY
TRBD2,TRBJ2-7,TRBV11-1,ASSLGLAWDEQY
TRBD1,TRBJ1-5,TRBV15,ATGDPGQGVNQPQH
TRBD1,TRBJ1-5,TRBV10-3,AISWGQGDQPQH
TRBD2,TRBJ2-2,TRBV5-1,ASSQGLAGRTGELF
-,TRBJ1-5,TRBV11-3,ASSHRGEPQH